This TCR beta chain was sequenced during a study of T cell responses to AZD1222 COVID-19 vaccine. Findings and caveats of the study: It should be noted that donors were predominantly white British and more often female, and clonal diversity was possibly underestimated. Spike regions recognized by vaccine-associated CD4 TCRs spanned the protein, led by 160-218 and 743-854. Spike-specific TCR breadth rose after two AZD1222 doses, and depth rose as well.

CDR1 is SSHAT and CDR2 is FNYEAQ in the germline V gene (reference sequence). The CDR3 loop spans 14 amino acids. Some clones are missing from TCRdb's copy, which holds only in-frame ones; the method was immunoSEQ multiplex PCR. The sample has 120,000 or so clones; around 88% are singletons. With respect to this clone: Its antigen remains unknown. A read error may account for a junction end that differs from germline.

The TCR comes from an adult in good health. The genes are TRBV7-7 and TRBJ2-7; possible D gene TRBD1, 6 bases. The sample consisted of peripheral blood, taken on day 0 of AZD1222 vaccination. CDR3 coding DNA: TGTGCTAGCAGCTTGAGACAGGAATCCTACGAGCAGTACTTC. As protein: CASSLRQESYEQYF.